These 9 T cell receptor beta chains came from one sample sequenced in a study of Ad26.COV2.S vaccination and SARS-CoV-2 variants (dated by TCRdb to the early 2020s). The label giving this sample's treatment or condition can be read as: some 20 received Ad26.COV2.S at low or high dose, single or two shots; 5 received placebo; per-sample allocation not given. Repertoires of vaccine and placebo recipients were sequenced from samples taken on day 63 after the first injection. Library construction relied on the immunoSEQ multiplex PCR assay. TCRdb stores this immuneACCESS table with in-frame sequences only. Part of the clones is absent; in the studies checked, under half of the shortfall reflects unresolved V genes, and no reason is known for the rest. Counted in this sample were around 300,000 clones; around 90% of them appeared once. Around 5.5% of the sample is held by the ten biggest clonotypes.

Specimen: peripheral blood, collected in a trial of Ad26.COV2.S vaccine versus placebo. These receptors all stem from a person between 18 and 65 years old who received the Ad26.COV2.S COVID-19 vaccine or a placebo.

The gene calls are TRBV5-1 and TRBJ2-3, with 11 bases that match TRBD1. The CDR3 is 15 residues long. Germline CDR1 reads SGHRS; CDR2 reads YFSETQ. With V trimmed by 2 bases and J by 7 bases, 6 bases remained unmatched. CDR3 in amino acids: CASSFGQGARNTQYF. The CDR3 nucleotides read TGCGCCAGCAGCTTCGGACAGGGGGCACGAAATACGCAGTATTTT. Full variable domain (rest looked up from reference TRBV5-1 and TRBJ2-3): KAGVTQTPRYLIKTRGQQVTLSCSPISGHRSVSWYQQTPGQGLQFLFEYFSETQRNKGNFPGRFSGRQFSNSRSEMNVSTLELGDSALYLCASSFGQGARNTQYFGPGTRLTVL.

This sequence joins TRBV7-9 and TRBJ1-2, with TRBD1 as a possible D gene (6 bases). This CDR3 region has 15 residues. V was shortened by 7 bases and J by 3 bases, with 18 bases between the two germline ends. Germline CDR1 SEHNR, CDR2 FQNEAQ (reference sequence). The CDR3 loop reads CASTRGAAHDYGYTF. Written as DNA, the CDR3 is TGTGCCAGCACCCGGGGGGCCGCCCACGACTATGGCTACACCTTC. Drawing the rest from reference TRBV7-9 and TRBJ1-2, the complete variable domain is DTGVSQNPRHKITKRGQNVTFRCDPISEHNRLYWYRQTLGQGPEFLTYFQNEAQLEKSRLLSDRFSAERPKGSFSTLEIQRTEQGDSAMYLCASTRGAAHDYGYTFGSGTRLTVV.

The rearrangement links TRBV5-1 to TRBJ2-1, with TRBD1 matching over 7 bases. The ends lost 0 bases at V and 0 bases at J; junction bases unmatched: 3. Germline assignment: CDR1 SGHRS and CDR2 YFSETQ. This CDR3 has 16 residues. The CDR3 protein is CASSLVYRGSYNEQFF. The DNA of the CDR3 is TGCGCCAGCAGCTTGGTTTACAGGGGCTCCTACAATGAGCAGTTCTTC. Filled out from reference TRBV5-1 and TRBJ2-1, the complete variable domain reads KAGVTQTPRYLIKTRGQQVTLSCSPISGHRSVSWYQQTPGQGLQFLFEYFSETQRNKGNFPGRFSGRQFSNSRSEMNVSTLELGDSALYLCASSLVYRGSYNEQFFGPGTRLTVL.

The chain joins TRBV5-6 to TRBJ2-7, with 10 bases fitting TRBD2. Germline V gives CDR1 SGHDT, CDR2 YYEEEE. The CDR3 has 15 residues. The V and J ends lost 5 bases and 2 bases, in that order; junction bases with no gene match: 7. DNA of the CDR3: TGTGCCAGCAGGGCTTGGACTAGCGGAGCCTACGAGCAGTACTTC. Amino acid sequence: CASRAWTSGAYEQYF.

The V call is TRBV7-8, the J call TRBJ2-7, with D perhaps TRBD2 (5 bases). The germline gives CDR1 SGHVS, CDR2 FQNEAQ. The CDR3 contains 17 residues. Trimming cost V 1 base and J 3 bases, with 19 bases left between them. CDR3 region: CASSLGTLAQVIYEQYF. The CDR3, as DNA: TGTGCCAGCAGCTTAGGGACTTTGGCGCAGGTTATCTACGAGCAGTACTTC. The variable domain in full, with the rest retrieved from reference TRBV7-8 and TRBJ2-7, is GAGVSQSPRYKVAKRGQDVALRCDPISGHVSLFWYQQALGQGPEFLTYFQNEAQLDKSGLPSDRFFAERPEGSVSTLKIQRTQQEDSAVYLCASSLGTLAQVIYEQYFGPGTRLTVT.

The chain employs TRBV6-5 and TRBJ2-3; 7 bases are shared with TRBD2. The trim removed 6 bases at V and 5 bases at J, leaving 8 bases unmatched. The CDR3 spans 14 residues. The germline V gene encodes CDR1 MNHEY and CDR2 SVGAGI. The CDR3 region is CASSIGGIIDTQYF. The CDR3 bases are TGTGCCAGCAGCATCGGGGGGATTATAGATACGCAGTATTTT.

This sequence joins TRBV7-6 and TRBJ2-3; D may be TRBD1 (5 bases). V was clipped by 6 bases and J by 2 bases, with 12 bases between them. The germline gives CDR1 SGHVS, CDR2 FNYEAQ. CDR3 size: 14 residues. Here the CDR3 reads CASSQTDLTDTQYF. The CDR3 DNA reads TGTGCCAGCAGTCAGACAGACCTCACAGATACGCAGTATTTT. Looking up the rest from reference TRBV7-6 and TRBJ2-3 gives the full variable domain: GAGVSQSPRYKVTKRGQDVALRCDPISGHVSLYWYRQALGQGPEFLTYFNYEAQQDKSGLPNDRFSAERPEGSISTLTIQRTEQRDSAMYRCASSQTDLTDTQYFGPGTRLTVL.

V gene TRBV4-1 combines with J gene TRBJ1-2; D perhaps matches TRBD1 (6 bases). The CDR3 is 18 residues long. The germline V gene encodes CDR1 MGHRA and CDR2 YSYEKL. V dropped 0 bases and J dropped 7 bases, with 24 bases sitting between them. CDR3 in amino acids: CASSQEGAGAGRFGGYTF. The CDR3 DNA is TGCGCCAGCAGCCAAGAGGGTGCGGGGGCAGGGCGGTTCGGTGGCTACACCTTC.

The chain has TRBV12-3 or TRBV12-4 and TRBJ1-2; D may be TRBD1 (5 bases). The CDR3 contains 12 residues. Trimming pared 5 bases from V and 6 bases from J, leaving 10 bases between. The CDR3 DNA is TGTGCCAGCAGTCCCTTGACAGATGGCTACACCTTC. This sequence encodes CASSPLTDGYTF.